The 23 T cell receptor beta chains in this list originate from one sample, sequenced in a study of tissue T cells after allogeneic stem cell transplantation. Time point reported: mouse harvest day 7 after allogeneic transplant. Each mouse received 10^7 T-cell-depleted marrow cells plus 10^6 splenic CD5+ T cells by tail vein. Clones were sequenced by immunoSEQ multiplex PCR, and TCRdb holds only the in-frame ones, with some missing. The sample yields around 8,700 clones, roughly two fifths seen once. Sequenced input: skin. Receptor source: a female BALB/c mouse given C57BL/6 T cells with graft-versus-host disease after an allogeneic hematopoietic cell transplant.

For this clone: The genes are named according to mouse. The read is 1 residue too short to cover the CDR3 end, so that end is filled in from the germline J gene. The J gene is TRBJ1-1, the V gene TRBV1, with 12 bases identical to TRBD1. The germline gives CDR1 NSQYPW, CDR2 LRSPGD (reference sequence). The CDR3 totals 16 residues. Trimming removed 3 bases from V and 4 bases from J; junction bases left unmatched: 6. The CDR3 spells CTCSARDRGRLTEVFF. The CDR3 bases that were read are TGCACCTGCAGTGCCCGGGACAGGGGGCGCCTCACAGAAGTCTTC.

About this clone itself: Germline and genes here are mouse. The observed sequence ends 1 residue before the CDR3 terminus, with the missing tail filled in from the germline J gene. The chain recombines TRBV26 with TRBJ2-1; 7 bases match TRBD2. The V segment lost 5 bases and the J segment 0 bases; nucleotides outside the gene matches: 4. CDR1 is KGHPV, CDR2 FQNQEV, per germline (reference sequence). The CDR3 loop spans 15 amino acids. CDR3 DNA, as far as it was read: TGTGCCAGCAGTGCCTGGGGGAATAACTATGCTGAGCAGTTC. Protein product: CASSAWGNNYAEQF. The full CDR3 protein is CASSAWGNNYAEQFF.

A few counts support this clone. The genes are named according to mouse. The CDR3 goes on 1 residue after the read ends, and that part is filled in from the germline J gene. V gene TRBV13-2 combines with J gene TRBJ2-5; 7 positions match TRBD1. The CDR3 length is 14 residues. The germline V gene has CDR1 NNHNN and CDR2 SYGAGS (reference sequence). The junction had 4 bases not matched to a gene; V was cut back by 4 bases and J by 2 bases. The CDR3: CASGITGAQDTQYF. CDR3 DNA, as far as it was read: TGTGCCAGCGGTATTACAGGGGCCCAAGACACCCAGTAC.

This clone was observed a few times. Gene names refer to mouse genes. CDR3 loop: CASSLVGGTDTQYF. CDR3 DNA, as far as it was read: TGTGCCAGCTCTCTCGTTGGGGGGACGGACACCCAGTAC. The chain is built from TRBV12-2 and TRBJ2-5; 7 positions match TRBD2. The missing CDR3 end, 1 residue past where the read stops, is filled in from the germline J gene. Trimming cost V 0 bases and J 6 bases; bases outside gene matches: 5. The CDR3 is 14 amino acids. Germline assignment: CDR1 SGHLS and CDR2 HYDKME.

Of note for this clone: Germline and genes here are mouse. The read falls 1 residue short of the CDR3 end, and the missing part is taken from the germline J gene. J is TRBJ1-4 and V is TRBV2; D is perhaps TRBD1 (6 bases). Germline V gene lookup returns CDR1 LGHNA and CDR2 YSYQKL. The CDR3 is made up of 15 amino acids. Trimming cost V 1 base and J 3 bases, with 9 bases left between them. The DNA read from the CDR3 is TGTGCCAGCAGCCAAGTACAGGGTGCCAACGAAAGATTATTT. As protein: CASSQVQGANERLF. Given in full, the CDR3 is CASSQVQGANERLFF.

Points on this clone: Mouse gene names and germline throughout. The read stops 1 residue short of the end of the CDR3; the missing end is completed from the germline J gene. V gene TRBV23 combines with J gene TRBJ2-5; the tabulated D call, TRBD1, remains unverified against the DNA. Germline V gene sequence: CDR1 KGHTA, CDR2 FQNQQP. This CDR3 has 11 residues. Incomplete CDR3 DNA: TGCTCCAGCAGGACAGAAGACACCCAGTAC. This encodes CSSRTEDTQY. The CDR3, in full, reads CSSRTEDTQYF.

This clone rates as medium-sized. Germline and genes: mouse. The DNA ends 1 residue before the CDR3 does, and the rest of the CDR3 is filled in from the germline J gene. V gene TRBV20 combines with J gene TRBJ1-4, with 10 nucleotides matching TRBD1. The germline CDR1 and CDR2 sequences are GFQATS and STVNSAI. Trimming cost V 2 bases and J 4 bases; bases outside gene matches: 1. This CDR3 comprises 14 residues. The covered CDR3 bases are TGTGGTGCTAGGAGGACAGGGGGCAACGAAAGATTATTT. Encoded protein: CGARRTGGNERLF. Given in full, the CDR3 is CGARRTGGNERLFF.

Points on this clone: Germline and genes here are mouse. The CDR3 extends 1 residue past the end of the read, so its final part is completed from the germline J gene. This chain uses TRBV26 with TRBJ1-1, with D perhaps TRBD1 (5 bases). This CDR3 has 13 amino acids. Trimming shortened V by 4 bases and J by 3 bases, and 9 bases separated the two germline ends. CDR1 and CDR2 (germline): KGHPV, FQNQEV (reference sequence). The part of the CDR3 DNA that was read is TGTGCCAGCAGTCCCGGGGCGGACACAGAAGTCTTC. Encoded protein: CASSPGADTEVF. The whole CDR3 is CASSPGADTEVFF.

This clone was counted a few times. The genes are named according to mouse. The read ends 1 residue before the CDR3 terminus; that terminus is restored from the germline J gene. This chain links TRBV26 with TRBJ1-6; D gene uncertain. TRBJ1-6 is given ORF status, its function remaining uncertain. Trimming removed 10 bases at V and 2 bases at J, with 9 bases between. Germline assignment: CDR1 KGHPV and CDR2 FQNQEV (reference sequence). There are 13 residues in the CDR3. The covered CDR3 bases are TGTGCCACTGGGATGGCCTATAATTCGCCCCTCTAC. Translation gives CATGMAYNSPLY. In full, the CDR3 reads CATGMAYNSPLYF.

With regard to this clone: Gene names and germline match the mouse. The read falls 1 residue short of the CDR3 end, and the missing part is taken from the germline J gene. The chain joins TRBV12-1 to TRBJ2-3; the match to TRBD2 covers 8 bases. Germline V gene sequence: CDR1 SGHSN, CDR2 HYEKVE. The CDR3 is made up of 14 amino acids. The junction had 2 bases not matched to a gene; V was cut back by 1 base and J by 3 bases. The DNA read from the CDR3 is TGTGCCAGCTCTCTAAACTGGGGGGCAGAAACGCTGTAT. This translates into CASSLNWGAETLY. The full-length CDR3 reads as CASSLNWGAETLYF.

In the case of this clone: Germline and genes: mouse. The read terminates 1 residue ahead of where the CDR3 ends, so the germline J gene completes it. The rearrangement links TRBV26 to TRBJ2-7; 7 bases are a match to TRBD1. Germline V lookup: CDR1 KGHPV, CDR2 FQNQEV (reference sequence). Trimming took 6 bases from V and 0 from J; bases not matched to a gene: 2. The CDR3 spans 13 residues. The CDR3 spells CASRRDSSYEQYF. The part of the CDR3 DNA that was read is TGTGCCAGCAGGCGGGACAGCTCCTATGAACAGTAC. Full variable domain (rest looked up from reference TRBV26 and TRBJ2-7): NSKVIQTPRYLVKGQGQKAKMRCIPEKGHPVVFWYQQNKNNEFKFLINFQNQEVLQQIDMTEKRFSAECPSNSPCSLEIQSSEAGDSALYLCASRRDSSYEQYFGPGTRLTVL.

Comments on this clone: Gene labels here are mouse ones. Partial CDR3 DNA: TGTGCCAGCAGCCAGGGACAGTATGAACAGTAC. Amino acids: CASSQGQYEQY. The CDR3 reads in full as CASSQGQYEQYF. The chain couples TRBV19 to TRBJ2-7, with TRBD1 matching over 7 bases. The observed sequence ends 1 residue before the CDR3 terminus, with the missing tail filled in from the germline J gene. The germline gives CDR1 FNHDT, CDR2 SITEND (reference sequence). With V trimmed by 5 bases and J by 4 bases, 3 bases remained unmatched. The CDR3 runs to 12 residues.

As for this clone: Gene names follow the mouse nomenclature. The observed sequence ends 1 residue before the CDR3 terminus, with the missing tail filled in from the germline J gene. V usage is TRBV26 and J usage is TRBJ1-1, with a possible D match to TRBD1 (6 bases). Germline V gene lookup returns CDR1 KGHPV and CDR2 FQNQEV (reference sequence). The V and J ends lost 2 bases and 4 bases respectively, with 11 bases between them. There are 14 residues in the CDR3. CDR3 DNA, as far as it was read: TGTGCCAGCAGTCTGGTGGGGGCGGCCACAGAAGTCTTC. Protein: CASSLVGAATEVF. The whole CDR3 sequence reads CASSLVGAATEVFF.

This clone was observed a few times. The listed genes are named as in mouse. The CDR3 end lies 1 residue beyond the end of the read and is filled in from the germline J gene. The genes are TRBV1 and TRBJ1-6; possibly TRBD1 for D (6 bases). TRBJ1-6 belongs to the ORF category, with a function that is uncertain. The CDR3 consists of 16 residues. CDR1 and CDR2 from the germline V gene are NSQYPW and LRSPGD (reference sequence). Trimming cost V 1 base and J 0 bases, with 7 bases left between them. The part of the CDR3 DNA that was read is TGCACCTGCAGTGCAGGGGACAATTCCTATAATTCGCCCCTCTAC. It specifies CTCSAGDNSYNSPLY. The whole CDR3 sequence reads CTCSAGDNSYNSPLYF.

Of note for this clone: The listed genes are named as in mouse. The observed sequence ends 1 residue before the CDR3 terminus, with the missing tail filled in from the germline J gene. The rearrangement joins TRBV26 to TRBJ1-6, with 8 nucleotides matching TRBD1. TRBJ1-6 is placed among ORFs of uncertain function. CDR1 and CDR2 from the germline V gene are KGHPV and FQNQEV (reference sequence). The CDR3 covers 13 residues. Unmatched junction bases numbered 1, after V lost 4 bases and J lost 8 bases. CDR3 bases read: TGTGCCAGCAGTCCGGACAGGGATTCGCCCCTCTAC. Protein sequence: CASSPDRDSPLY. The whole CDR3 region reads CASSPDRDSPLYF.

Note on this clone: Gene names follow the mouse nomenclature. The CDR3 is cut off 1 residue early in the read; its end comes from the germline J gene. The gene calls are TRBV26 and TRBJ2-4; D remains ambiguous. This CDR3 is 14 amino acids long. Trimming pared 4 bases from V and 0 bases from J, leaving 8 bases between. CDR1 is KGHPV and CDR2 is FQNQEV in the germline V gene (reference sequence). The CDR3 here is CASSPSRSQNTLYF. Incomplete CDR3 DNA: TGTGCCAGCAGTCCCTCCCGTAGTCAAAACACCTTGTAC.

A word on this clone: The germline and genes are mouse ones. The sequenced fragment ends 1 residue before the CDR3 boundary, so the rest is inferred from the germline J gene. The chain uses TRBV3 and TRBJ1-3, with 9 positions matching TRBD1. This CDR3 contains 14 residues. The ends lost 4 bases at V and 3 bases at J; junction bases unmatched: 1. CDR1 and CDR2 from the germline V gene are SNHLY and FYNGKV (reference sequence). The chain's CDR3 is CASSWTGVGNTLYF. The CDR3 bases that were read are TGTGCCAGCAGCTGGACAGGGGTTGGAAATACGCTCTAT.

In its sample, this clone was seen a few times. Gene names are mouse gene names. The read halts 1 residue ahead of the CDR3 end, with the missing end drawn from the germline J gene. The chain joins TRBV15 to TRBJ2-2; 9 bases line up with TRBD2. CDR1 is SGHND and CDR2 is FRSKSL in the germline V gene. The CDR3 is made up of 15 amino acids. V was clipped by 3 bases and J by 6 bases; unmatched bases: 5. CDR3 DNA (partial): TGTGCCAGCAGTTTTACTGGGGGGAGAGCCGGGCAGCTCTAC. Translated: CASSFTGGRAGQLY. The entire CDR3 sequence reads CASSFTGGRAGQLYF.

Note on this clone: Gene names and germline refer to mouse. The read terminates 1 residue before the CDR3 end, so the remaining end is supplied by the germline J gene. The genes are TRBV19 and TRBJ2-5; TRBD2 matches at 7 bases. V shed 5 bases, J shed 1 base, and the junction held 1 base outside the gene matches. Germline V CDR1 and CDR2: FNHDT, SITEND (reference sequence). This CDR3 has 13 residues. Incomplete CDR3 DNA: TGTGCCAGCAGGGGGGGGGACCAAGACACCCAGTAC. This translates into CASRGGDQDTQY. In full, the CDR3 is CASRGGDQDTQYF. Filled out from reference TRBV19 and TRBJ2-5, the complete variable domain reads GGIITQTPKFLIGQEGQKLTLKCQQNFNHDTMYWYRQDSGKGLRLIYYSITENDLQKGDLSEGYDASREKKSSFSLTVTSAQKNEMAVFLCASRGGDQDTQYFGPGTRLLVL.

The table lists this clone with a count of one. Mouse names are used for the genes. The read terminates 1 residue before the CDR3 end, so the remaining end is supplied by the germline J gene. The chain links TRBV26 to TRBJ1-1, with D uncertain. Trimming removed 0 bases from V and 0 bases from J, with 5 bases in between. Germline CDR1 KGHPV, CDR2 FQNQEV (reference sequence). This CDR3 has 14 amino acids. CDR3 sequence: CASSLSSQNTEVFF. The part of the CDR3 DNA that was read is TGTGCCAGCAGTCTGTCCTCCCAGAACACAGAAGTCTTC.

With respect to this clone: Mouse gene names apply. The read is 1 residue too short to cover the CDR3 end, so that end is filled in from the germline J gene. This chain uses TRBV15 with TRBJ2-7; 8 bases match TRBD2. Germline CDR1 is SGHND and CDR2 is FRSKSL. V shed 6 bases and J 4 bases; nucleotides not matched to a gene: 8. The CDR3 extends over 14 amino acids. The DNA read from the CDR3 is TGTGCCAGCAGCCTAGGGGGGGGCGCTTATGAACAGTAC. Translating gives CASSLGGGAYEQY. The whole CDR3 sequence reads CASSLGGGAYEQYF.

In regard to this clone: Each gene name is a mouse one. Read data end 1 residue before the CDR3 end; the end is taken from the germline J gene. The rearrangement joins TRBV13-3 to TRBJ2-2; TRBD2 matches at 9 bases. This CDR3 has 15 residues. Germline V lookup: CDR1 NNHDY, CDR2 SYVADS. Losses at the gene ends were 3 bases for V and 1 base for J; bases not matched to a gene: 1. Incomplete CDR3 DNA: TGTGCCAGCAGTGGACTGGGGGTAAACACCGGGCAGCTCTAC. It encodes CASSGLGVNTGQLY. The CDR3 reads in full as CASSGLGVNTGQLYF.

The table lists this clone with a count of one. Gene names are the mouse ones. The CDR3 end is not reached by the read, which stops 1 residue before it; the germline J gene fills it in. The chain joins TRBV12-1 to TRBJ2-4, with TRBD2 matching 10 bases. J lost 0 bases, V lost 1 base, and 3 bases had no gene match. In germline, CDR1 is SGHSN, CDR2 HYEKVE. This CDR3 region has 16 residues. The CDR3 here is CASSLDWGYSQNTLYF. The part of the CDR3 DNA that was read is TGTGCCAGCTCTCTGGACTGGGGGTATAGTCAAAACACCTTGTAC.